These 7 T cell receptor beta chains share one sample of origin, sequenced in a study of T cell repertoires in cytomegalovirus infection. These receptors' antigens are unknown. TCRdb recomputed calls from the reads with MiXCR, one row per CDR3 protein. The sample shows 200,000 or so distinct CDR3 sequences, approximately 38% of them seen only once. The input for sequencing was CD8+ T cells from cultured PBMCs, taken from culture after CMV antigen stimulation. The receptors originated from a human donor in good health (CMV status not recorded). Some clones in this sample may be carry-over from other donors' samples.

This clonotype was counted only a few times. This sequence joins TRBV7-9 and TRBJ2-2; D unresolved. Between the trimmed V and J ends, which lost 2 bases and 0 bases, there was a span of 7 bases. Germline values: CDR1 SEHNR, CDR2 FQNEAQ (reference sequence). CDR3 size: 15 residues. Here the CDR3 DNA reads TGTGCCAGCAGCTTAACAGACGCGAACACCGGGGAGCTGTTTTTT. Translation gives CASSLTDANTGELFF. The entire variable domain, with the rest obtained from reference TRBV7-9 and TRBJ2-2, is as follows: DTGVSQNPRHKITKRGQNVTFRCDPISEHNRLYWYRQTLGQGPEFLTYFQNEAQLEKSRLLSDRFSAERPKGSFSTLEIQRTEQGDSAMYLCASSLTDANTGELFFGEGSRLTVL.

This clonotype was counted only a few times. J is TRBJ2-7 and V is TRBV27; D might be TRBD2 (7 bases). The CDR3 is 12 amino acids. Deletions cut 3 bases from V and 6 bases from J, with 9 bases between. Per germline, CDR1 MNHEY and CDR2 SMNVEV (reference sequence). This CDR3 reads CASSLGGAEQYF. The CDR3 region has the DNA TGTGCCAGCAGTTTGGGGGGGGCCGAGCAGTACTTC.

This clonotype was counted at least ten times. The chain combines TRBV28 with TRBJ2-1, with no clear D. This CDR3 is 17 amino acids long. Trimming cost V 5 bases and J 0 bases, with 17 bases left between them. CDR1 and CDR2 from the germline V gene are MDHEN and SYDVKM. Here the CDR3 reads CASSPLSHTSSYNEQFF. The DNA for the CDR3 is TGTGCCAGCAGTCCTCTGTCCCACACCAGCTCCTACAATGAGCAGTTCTTC. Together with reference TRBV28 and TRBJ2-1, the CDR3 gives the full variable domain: DVKVTQSSRYLVKRTGEKVFLECVQDMDHENMFWYRQDPGLGLRLIYFSYDVKMKEKGDIPEGYSVSREKKERFSLILESASTNQTSMYLCASSPLSHTSSYNEQFFGPGTRLTVL.

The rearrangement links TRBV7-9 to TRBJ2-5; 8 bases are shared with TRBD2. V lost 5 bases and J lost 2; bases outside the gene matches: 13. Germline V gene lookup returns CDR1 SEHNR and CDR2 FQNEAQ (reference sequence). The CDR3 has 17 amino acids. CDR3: CASSDDVRGGQQETQYF. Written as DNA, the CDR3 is TGTGCCAGCAGCGACGATGTTCGGGGGGGGCAGCAAGAGACCCAGTACTTC.

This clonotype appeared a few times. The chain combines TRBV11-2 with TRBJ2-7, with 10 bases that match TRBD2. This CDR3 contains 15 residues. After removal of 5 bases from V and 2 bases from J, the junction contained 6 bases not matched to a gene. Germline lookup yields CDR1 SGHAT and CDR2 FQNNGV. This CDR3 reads CASSGGSGGTYEQYF. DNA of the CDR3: TGTGCCAGCAGCGGGGGTAGCGGGGGGACCTACGAGCAGTACTTC. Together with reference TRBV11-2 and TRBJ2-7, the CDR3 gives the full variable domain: EAGVAQSPRYKIIEKRQSVAFWCNPISGHATLYWYQQILGQGPKLLIQFQNNGVVDDSQLPKDRFSAERLKGVDSTLKIQPAKLEDSAVYLCASSGGSGGTYEQYFGPGTRLTVT.

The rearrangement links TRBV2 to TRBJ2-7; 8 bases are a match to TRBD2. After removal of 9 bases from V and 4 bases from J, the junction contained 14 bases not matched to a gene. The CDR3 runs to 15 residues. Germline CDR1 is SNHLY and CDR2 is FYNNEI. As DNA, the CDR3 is TGTGCCAGTACCAATGGGGGCGGGGGGCGATACGAGCAGTACTTC. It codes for CASTNGGGGRYEQYF.

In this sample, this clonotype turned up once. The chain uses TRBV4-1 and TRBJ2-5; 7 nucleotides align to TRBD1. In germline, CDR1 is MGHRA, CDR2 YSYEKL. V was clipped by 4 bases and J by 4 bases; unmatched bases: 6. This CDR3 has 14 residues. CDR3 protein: CASSRQGMIETQYF. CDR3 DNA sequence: TGCGCCAGCAGCCGACAGGGCATGATAGAGACCCAGTACTTC.